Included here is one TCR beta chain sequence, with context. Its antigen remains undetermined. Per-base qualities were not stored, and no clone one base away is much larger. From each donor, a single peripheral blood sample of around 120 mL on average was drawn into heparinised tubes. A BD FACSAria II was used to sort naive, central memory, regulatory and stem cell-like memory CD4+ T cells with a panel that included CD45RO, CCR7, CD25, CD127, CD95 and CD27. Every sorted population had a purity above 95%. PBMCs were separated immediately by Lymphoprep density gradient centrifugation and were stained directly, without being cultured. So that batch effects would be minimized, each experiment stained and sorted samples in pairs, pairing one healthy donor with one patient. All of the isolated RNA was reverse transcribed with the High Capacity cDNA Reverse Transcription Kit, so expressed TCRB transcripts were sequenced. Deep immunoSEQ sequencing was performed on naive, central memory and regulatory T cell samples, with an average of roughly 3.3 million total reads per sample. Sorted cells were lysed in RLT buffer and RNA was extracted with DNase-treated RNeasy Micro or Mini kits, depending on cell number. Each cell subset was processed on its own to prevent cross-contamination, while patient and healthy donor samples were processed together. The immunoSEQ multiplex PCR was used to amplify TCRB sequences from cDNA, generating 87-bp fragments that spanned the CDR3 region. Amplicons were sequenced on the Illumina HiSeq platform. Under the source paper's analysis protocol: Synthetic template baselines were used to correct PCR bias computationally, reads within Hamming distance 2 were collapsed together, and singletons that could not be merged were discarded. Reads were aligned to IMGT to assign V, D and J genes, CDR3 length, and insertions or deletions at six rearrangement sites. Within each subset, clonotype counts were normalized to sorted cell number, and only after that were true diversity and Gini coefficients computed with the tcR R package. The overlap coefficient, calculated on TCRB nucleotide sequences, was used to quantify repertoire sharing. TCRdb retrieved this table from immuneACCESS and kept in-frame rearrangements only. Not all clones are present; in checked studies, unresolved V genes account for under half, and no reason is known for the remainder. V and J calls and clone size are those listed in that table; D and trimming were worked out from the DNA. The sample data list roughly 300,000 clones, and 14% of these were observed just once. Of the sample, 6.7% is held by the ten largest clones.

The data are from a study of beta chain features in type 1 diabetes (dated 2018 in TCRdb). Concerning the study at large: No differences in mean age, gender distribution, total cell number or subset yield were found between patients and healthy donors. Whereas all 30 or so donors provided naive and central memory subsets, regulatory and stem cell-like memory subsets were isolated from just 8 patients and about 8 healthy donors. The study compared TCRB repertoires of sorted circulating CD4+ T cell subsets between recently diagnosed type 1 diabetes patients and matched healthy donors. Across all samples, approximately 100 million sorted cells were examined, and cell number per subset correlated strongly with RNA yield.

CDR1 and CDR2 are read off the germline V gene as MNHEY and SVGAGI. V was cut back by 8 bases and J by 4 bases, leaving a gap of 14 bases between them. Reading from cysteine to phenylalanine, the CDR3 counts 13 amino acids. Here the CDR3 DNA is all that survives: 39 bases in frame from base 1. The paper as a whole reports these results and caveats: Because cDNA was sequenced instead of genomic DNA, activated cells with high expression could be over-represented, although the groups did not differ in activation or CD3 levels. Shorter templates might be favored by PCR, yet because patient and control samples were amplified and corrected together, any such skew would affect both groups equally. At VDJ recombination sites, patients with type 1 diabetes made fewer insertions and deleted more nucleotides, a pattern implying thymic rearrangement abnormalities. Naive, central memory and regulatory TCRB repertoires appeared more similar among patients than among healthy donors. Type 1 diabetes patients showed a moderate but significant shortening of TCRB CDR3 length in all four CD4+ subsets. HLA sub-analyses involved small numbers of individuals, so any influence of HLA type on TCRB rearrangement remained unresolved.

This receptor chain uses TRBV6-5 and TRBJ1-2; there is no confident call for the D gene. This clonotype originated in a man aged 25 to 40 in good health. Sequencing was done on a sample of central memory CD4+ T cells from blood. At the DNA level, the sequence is TGTGCCAGCGCGGTCCAACATGGCTATGGCTACACCTTC. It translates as CASAVQHGYGYTF.